Shown below are 25 T cell receptor beta chains from a single sample sequenced in a study of early T cells in non-severe SARS-CoV-2 infection. TCRdb ran MiXCR on the 5' RACE reads and lists one entry per CDR3 protein. The sample yields around 77,000 distinct CDR3 sequences, 14% seen once. The sequencing here drew on whole blood, taken at baseline. These receptor sequences come from an adult who was a healthcare worker with PCR-confirmed SARS-CoV-2 infection or an uninfected control (not recorded which).

The chain links TRBV28 to TRBJ2-7; no definite D call. V was cut by 5 bases and J by 2 bases, with 7 bases left in between. This CDR3 contains 12 residues. The germline CDR1 and CDR2 sequences are MDHEN and SYDVKM. Written as DNA, the CDR3 is TGTGCCAGCAGTAGCGCAGCCTACGAGCAGTACTTC. Amino acids: CASSSAAYEQYF.

In its sample, this clonotype was seen many times. The chain joins TRBV6-4 to TRBJ2-1, with 13 bases aligning to TRBD2. From germline, CDR1 is MRHNA and CDR2 SNTAGT. The CDR3 has 15 residues. V lost 4 bases and J lost 4; bases outside the gene matches: 1. The CDR3 spells CASSGTSGSYNEQFF. For the CDR3, the DNA is TGTGCCAGCAGTGGGACTAGCGGGAGTTACAATGAGCAGTTCTTC.

This chain joins TRBV5-1 and TRBJ2-7; weak D call: TRBD1 (6 bases). Trimming took off 0 bases at V and 3 bases at J, with 10 bases between the two ends. CDR1 and CDR2 from the germline V gene are SGHRS and YFSETQ. The CDR3 covers 14 residues. The CDR3 loop is CASSLEGHYYEQYF. In DNA form, the CDR3 reads TGCGCCAGCAGCTTGGAGGGACACTACTACGAGCAGTACTTC.

There are a few counts of this clonotype. The rearrangement joins TRBV7-8 to TRBJ2-3, with 7 bases fitting TRBD2. Trimming at V came to 5 bases and at J to 2 bases, leaving 10 bases not matched to a gene. The germline V gene has CDR1 SGHVS and CDR2 FQNEAQ. The CDR3 contains 16 residues. The CDR3 sequence is CASSARGDGTTDTQYF. As DNA, the CDR3 is TGTGCCAGCAGCGCCCGGGGGGACGGAACCACAGATACGCAGTATTTT.

In its sample, this clonotype was seen a few times. V and J are TRBV20-1 and TRBJ1-5, with D possibly TRBD1 on 5 matching bases. Germline values: CDR1 DFQATT, CDR2 SNEGSKA (reference sequence). CDR3 size: 15 residues. With 0 bases removed from V and 6 bases from J, the gap between germline ends came to 15 bases. The CDR3 DNA follows: TGCAGTGCTAGAGATAGGGCAGACAGAGGTCAGCCCCAGCATTTT. This gives the protein CSARDRADRGQPQHF.

This clonotype has just a few counts. This sequence joins TRBV28 and TRBJ2-5; the D gene is possibly TRBD2 (6 bases). The CDR3 extends over 15 amino acids. V gave up 7 bases and J gave up 5 bases, with 20 bases separating them. Germline V gene lookup returns CDR1 MDHEN and CDR2 SYDVKM. This CDR3 is CASTALGRAGETQYF. The CDR3 DNA follows: TGTGCCAGCACCGCGCTCGGACGGGCGGGGGAGACCCAGTACTTC.

This clonotype was picked up a small number of times. The V and J genes are TRBV21-1 and TRBJ1-1; the table's D call, TRBD1, has no DNA check behind it. TRBV21-1 is a listed pseudogene. This CDR3 comprises 14 residues. This CDR3 is CASSKGQGAREAFF. The CDR3, as DNA: TGTGCCAGCAGCAAAGGACAGGGGGCCCGGGAAGCTTTCTTT.

The V and J genes are TRBV20-1 and TRBJ2-1, with TRBD2 identical over 12 bases. This CDR3 spans 18 amino acids. From germline, CDR1 is DFQATT and CDR2 SNEGSKA (reference sequence). V lost 0 bases to trimming and J lost 7 bases; unmatched junction nucleotides: 13. The DNA for the CDR3 is TGCAGTGCTAGAGATCCTAGCGGGAGGGGGGCAGGAAAAAATGAGCAGTTCTTC. Amino acid sequence: CSARDPSGRGAGKNEQFF.

This clonotype showed up just a few times. The J gene is TRBJ1-1, the V gene TRBV20-1, with D possibly being TRBD1 (5 bases). The CDR3 spans 15 residues. With 5 bases removed from V and 1 base from J, the gap between germline ends came to 17 bases. Germline-derived CDR1 and CDR2 are DFQATT and SNEGSKA (reference sequence). The CDR3 nucleotides are TGCAGTGCTCCGAGGGGAGGCCTCTCGAACACTGAAGCTTTCTTT. Translated, it gives CSAPRGGLSNTEAFF.

At least ten counts were recorded for this clonotype. The chain recombines TRBV20-1 with TRBJ1-2; 7 bases agree with TRBD1. In germline, CDR1 is DFQATT, CDR2 SNEGSKA (reference sequence). CDR3 length equals 13 residues. With V trimmed by 0 bases and J by 3 bases, 1 base remained unmatched. CDR3: CSAREQGDYGYTF. The CDR3 DNA reads TGCAGTGCTAGAGAGCAGGGGGACTATGGCTACACCTTC.

This clonotype has a count of ten or more. The chain links TRBV2 to TRBJ1-2; D is uncertain. CDR1 is SNHLY and CDR2 is FYNNEI in the germline V gene. V was shortened by 7 bases and J by 6 bases, with 18 bases between the two germline ends. This CDR3 has 14 amino acids. The CDR3 region is CASIVSSRADGYTF. CDR3 nucleotides: TGTGCCAGCATCGTCTCCTCCCGGGCCGATGGCTACACCTTC.

As concerns this clonotype: At one end the junction does not follow the germline gene, possibly because of a read error. This rearrangement joins TRBV5-1 to TRBJ2-7; D is undetermined. The CDR3 consists of 13 residues. Germline V gene sequence: CDR1 SGHRS, CDR2 YFSETQ. CDR3 bases: TGCGCCAGCAGTTTGGGCCCGGGTGGCGAGCAGTACTTC. Its protein is CASSLGPGGEQYF.

This clonotype was observed a handful of times. V is TRBV5-6 and J is TRBJ2-3; D not certain. V shed 0 bases and J shed 5 bases, with 13 bases lying between them. Germline V lookup: CDR1 SGHDT, CDR2 YYEEEE. The CDR3 loop spans 15 amino acids. The CDR3 DNA reads as TGTGCCAGCAGCTTGGGACGCCCCCCCAGAGATACGCAGTATTTT. Translating it yields CASSLGRPPRDTQYF.

The chain joins TRBV5-4 to TRBJ2-1, with D unclear. The CDR3 has 13 amino acids. V dropped 4 bases and J dropped 4 bases, with 9 bases sitting between them. Germline values: CDR1 SGHNT, CDR2 YYREEE (reference sequence). The CDR3 DNA sequence: TGTGCCAGCAGCCCCTGGGATTACAATGAGCAGTTCTTC. Its protein is CASSPWDYNEQFF.

This clonotype came up many times. CDR3 in DNA: TGTGCCAGCAGTTACTTCTTCGGGAAGAGCTACGAGCAGTACTTC. This sequence encodes CASSYFFGKSYEQYF. This sequence joins TRBV6-5 and TRBJ2-7; a weak D match, TRBD2 (5 bases). The CDR3 consists of 15 residues. Trimming left V 1 base short and J 3 bases short, with 13 bases between. Germline V lookup: CDR1 MNHEY, CDR2 SVGAGI.

This clonotype was found a few times. DNA for the CDR3: TGCGCCATCGCGAGGGGGGAGCCCTCCTACGAGCAGTACTTC. Amino acids: CAIARGEPSYEQYF. V gene TRBV10-1 combines with J gene TRBJ2-7, with D perhaps given as TRBD1 or TRBD2 (6 bases each). V lost 10 bases to trimming and J lost 0 bases, with 16 bases between them. The germline V gene encodes CDR1 WNHNN and CDR2 SYGVQD (reference sequence). CDR3 size: 14 residues.

A few counts support this clonotype. V usage is TRBV20-1 and J usage is TRBJ2-3; a possible D gene is TRBD2 (6 bases). The CDR3 covers 13 residues. V was cut by 4 bases and J by 2 bases, with 10 bases left in between. Germline lookup yields CDR1 DFQATT and CDR2 SNEGSKA (reference sequence). The CDR3 DNA is TGCAGTGCTACCGGGACTTCCACAGATACGCAGTATTTT. This encodes CSATGTSTDTQYF.

This clonotype appeared a few times. J is TRBJ2-2 and V is TRBV5-4, with TRBD1 as a possible D gene (5 bases). There are 16 residues in the CDR3. V was trimmed by 4 bases and J by 4 bases, leaving 17 bases between them. CDR1 and CDR2 (germline): SGHNT, YYREEE (reference sequence). CDR3 bases: TGTGCCAGCAGCCGATCAGGGAATCTCCCCACCGGGGAGCTGTTTTTT. This translates into CASSRSGNLPTGELFF. The full variable domain, with the rest looked up from reference TRBV5-4 and TRBJ2-2, is ETGVTQSPTHLIKTRGQQVTLRCSSQSGHNTVSWYQQALGQGPQFIFQYYREEENGRGNFPPRFSGLQFPNYSSELNVNALELDDSALYLCASSRSGNLPTGELFFGEGSRLTVL.

This clonotype has at least ten counts. The chain has TRBV28 and TRBJ1-1; no reliable D call. The germline V gene has CDR1 MDHEN and CDR2 SYDVKM. The V gene lost 4 bases and the J gene lost 11 bases, with 14 bases spanning the gap. The CDR3 consists of 12 residues. The CDR3 region is CASSSDGLSAFF. CDR3 DNA sequence: TGTGCCAGCAGTTCGGACGGCCTTTCGGCTTTCTTT.

This clonotype has a count of ten or more. The V gene is TRBV18, the J gene TRBJ1-1, with D possibly TRBD1 on 5 matching bases. This CDR3 has 13 amino acids. Germline assignment: CDR1 KGHSH and CDR2 LQKENI. Trimming shortened V by 1 base and J by 4 bases, and 7 bases separated the two germline ends. CDR3 DNA sequence: TGTGCCAGCTCACCACGGGACGGCACTGAAGCTTTCTTT. It specifies CASSPRDGTEAFF.

Only a few counts were recorded for this clonotype. As DNA, the CDR3 is TGTGCCAGCAGTCACGTCCGGGACAGGCCTTTCTACGAGCAGTACTTC. This translates into CASSHVRDRPFYEQYF. The rearrangement links TRBV12-3 or TRBV12-4 to TRBJ2-7, with 8 bases fitting TRBD1. Trimming removed 5 bases from V and 3 bases from J; junction bases left unmatched: 12. There are 16 residues in the CDR3.

The chain recombines TRBV2 with TRBJ2-3; 7 nucleotides match TRBD2. The CDR3 is 16 residues long. Germline trimming cut 1 base from V and 2 bases from J; bases unmatched to any gene: 6. The germline V gene has CDR1 SNHLY and CDR2 FYNNEI. Here the CDR3 reads CASSEDPSGYTDTQYF. CDR3 DNA sequence: TGTGCCAGCAGTGAAGATCCTAGCGGATACACAGATACGCAGTATTTT.

The chain joins TRBV6-6 to TRBJ2-7; TRBD1 matches 10 bases. Germline-derived CDR1 and CDR2 are MNHNY and SVGAGI (reference sequence). The CDR3 covers 16 residues. V dropped 0 bases and J dropped 7; count of bases not matched to a gene: 9. The CDR3 nucleotides are TGTGCCAGCAGTTACTCCTCGGGACAGGGGTCGGTAGAGCAGTACTTC. Amino acid sequence: CASSYSSGQGSVEQYF.

In this sample, this clonotype turned up many times. The V gene is TRBV18, the J gene TRBJ1-1, with D possibly TRBD1 on 6 matching bases. The length of the CDR3 is 13 residues. Trimming left V 8 bases short and J 0 bases short, with 10 bases between. In germline, CDR1 is KGHSH, CDR2 LQKENI. The CDR3 region is CASQDSMNTEAFF. The DNA for the CDR3 is TGTGCCAGCCAGGACAGCATGAACACTGAAGCTTTCTTT.

This chain connects TRBV2 to TRBJ2-7; TRBD2 aligns across 8 bases. The CDR3 is 14 residues long. V lost 4 bases and J lost 3; bases outside the gene matches: 5. CDR1 SNHLY and CDR2 FYNNEI come from the germline V gene. DNA for the CDR3: TGTGCCAGCAGTGTAAGCGGGAGCTACTACGAGCAGTACTTC. Its translation is CASSVSGSYYEQYF.